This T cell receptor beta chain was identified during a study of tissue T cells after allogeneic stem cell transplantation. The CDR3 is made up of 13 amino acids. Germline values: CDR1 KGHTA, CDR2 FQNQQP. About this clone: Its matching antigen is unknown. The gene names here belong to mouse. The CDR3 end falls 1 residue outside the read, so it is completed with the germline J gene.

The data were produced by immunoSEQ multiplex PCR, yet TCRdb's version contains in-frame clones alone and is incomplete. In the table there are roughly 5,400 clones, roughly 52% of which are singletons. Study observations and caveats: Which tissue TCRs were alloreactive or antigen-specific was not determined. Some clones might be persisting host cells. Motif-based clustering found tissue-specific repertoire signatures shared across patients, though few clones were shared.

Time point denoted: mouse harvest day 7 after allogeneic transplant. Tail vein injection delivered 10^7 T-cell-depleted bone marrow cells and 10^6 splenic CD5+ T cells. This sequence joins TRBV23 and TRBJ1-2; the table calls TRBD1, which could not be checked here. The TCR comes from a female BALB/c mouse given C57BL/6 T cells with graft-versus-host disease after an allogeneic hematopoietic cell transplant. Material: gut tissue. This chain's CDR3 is CSSSLTANSDYTF. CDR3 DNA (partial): TGCTCCAGCAGTTTGACAGCAAACTCCGACTACACC. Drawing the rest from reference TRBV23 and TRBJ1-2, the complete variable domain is DAAVTQKPRYLIKMKGQEAEMKCIPEKGHTAVFWYQQKQSKELKFLIYFQNQQPLDQIDMVKERFSAVCPSSSLCSLGIRTCEAEDSALYLCSSSLTANSDYTFGSGTRLLVI.